This entry lists 16 T cell receptor beta chains sequenced from one sample in a study of tumor-infiltrating lymphocytes in primary liver carcinoma. Co-extracted RNA and DNA came from about 19-30 mg of unsorted bulk tissue. Researchers generated TCR beta cDNA from approximately 520 ng of total RNA, relying on a constant-region primer. Researchers made the TCR beta libraries by running three nested multiplex PCR rounds with slightly modified ARM-PCR. The first two PCR rounds used TRBV1-TRBV30 primers with a Cbeta primer, approximately 10 cycles each. TCRdb fed the multiplex PCR reads into MiXCR, producing one record per CDR3 protein. The sample has 50,000 to 60,000 distinct CDR3 sequences, around 77% seen once. Sequencing input: liver tumor tissue from sampling region 5. Subset of the sample: tumor region T5, tumor centre. Source of these receptors: a man aged 35 to 55 with primary liver carcinoma and hepatitis B virus infection.

With regard to this clonotype: Its ends do not fully match the called genes, so a read error is possible. The genes are TRBV11-2 and TRBJ2-7; D is ambiguous. This CDR3 contains 16 residues. Germline V gene lookup returns CDR1 SGHAT and CDR2 FQNNGV. This CDR3 reads CASSSLGRTLSYELYF. CDR3 nucleotide sequence: TGTGCCAGCAGCTCTCTTGGCAGGACCCTCAGCTACGAGCTGTACTTC.

As for this clonotype: At one boundary the junction diverges from the germline segment, which might be a read error. The CDR3 region has the DNA TGTGTCAGCAGCCAACCGGGACAGGGGGCACGGTATGGCTACACCTTC. It yields the protein CVSSQPGQGARYGYTF. J is TRBJ1-2 and V is TRBV14; 12 bases are shared with TRBD1. The CDR3 runs 16 residues. The germline CDR1 and CDR2 sequences are SGHDN and FVKESK. The full variable domain, in which reference TRBV14 and TRBJ1-2 provide the parts outside the CDR3, is EAGVTQFPSHSVIEKGQTVTLRCDPISGHDNLYWYRRVMGKEIKFLLHFVKESKQDESGMPNNRFLAERTGGTYSTLKVQPAELEDSGVYFCVSSQPGQGARYGYTFGSGTRLTVV.

This clonotype was recorded at least ten times. Written as DNA, the CDR3 is TGTGCCAGCAGTTTAACACAGGCCTCTTCCTACGAGCAGTACTTC. It specifies CASSLTQASSYEQYF. The V and J genes are TRBV28 and TRBJ2-7, with a weak D call TRBD1 (5 bases). Germline V lookup: CDR1 MDHEN, CDR2 SYDVKM. Deletions cut 2 bases from V and 1 base from J, with 12 bases between. CDR3 length: 15 amino acids.

Regarding this clonotype: The junction differs from germline at one of its ends, possibly a read error. This chain links TRBV29-1 with TRBJ1-5; D gene unclear. The CDR3 extends over 13 amino acids. Germline lookup yields CDR1 SQVTM and CDR2 ANQGSEA. The CDR3: CSVVSNVNQPQYF. The CDR3 DNA is TGCAGCGTTGTGAGTAATGTTAATCAGCCCCAATATTTT.

The genes are TRBV4-1 and TRBJ1-6; D is unresolved. V lost 8 bases to trimming and J lost 0 bases, with 26 bases between them. CDR3 length: 20 residues. Germline assignment: CDR1 MGHRA and CDR2 YSYEKL. CDR3 coding DNA: TGCGCCAGCGACCAAGACAAGTTCAGCAAGTTTAGCTCCTATAATTCACCCCTCCACTTT. It is translated as CASDQDKFSKFSSYNSPLHF.

Note on this clonotype: The conserved phenylalanine or tryptophan is not found at the CDR3 terminus, so this likely reflects a read error. This chain joins TRBV5-1 and TRBJ2-2; 12 nucleotides match TRBD2. CDR1 is SGHRS and CDR2 is YFSETQ in the germline V gene. The CDR3 totals 17 residues. CDR3 sequence: CASSFETSGRNTGELFY. DNA of the CDR3: TGCGCCAGCAGCTTCGAAACTAGCGGGAGGAACACTGGGGAGCTGTTTTAT.

The rearrangement joins TRBV29-1 to TRBJ2-7; D unresolved. V was cut by 5 bases and J by 6 bases, with 11 bases left in between. Germline CDR1 and CDR2: SQVTM and ANQGSEA. The CDR3 consists of 11 residues. The CDR3 region is CSVRLGFEQYF. CDR3 sequence (DNA): TGCAGCGTTCGACTCGGATTCGAGCAGTACTTC.

The V gene is TRBV30, the J gene TRBJ1-3; TRBD1 is a possible D gene (5 bases). Per germline, CDR1 GTSNPN and CDR2 SVGIG (reference sequence). Between the trimmed V and J ends, which lost 5 bases and 3 bases, there was a span of 14 bases. CDR3 length equals 14 residues. The CDR3 DNA sequence: TGTGCCTGGGGGCTGACGGGGGGTGGAAACACCATATATTTT. This translates into CAWGLTGGGNTIYF.

The V and J genes are TRBV14 and TRBJ2-5, with D perhaps assigned TRBD1 or TRBD2 (5 bases each). Germline V gene lookup returns CDR1 SGHDN and CDR2 FVKESK. The CDR3 runs 14 residues. V lost 7 bases, J lost 5 bases, and 17 bases lay in between. The DNA for the CDR3 is TGTGCCAGCAACCTGGGACCGCCCGTGGAGACCCAGTACTTC. Translating gives CASNLGPPVETQYF. Drawing the rest from reference TRBV14 and TRBJ2-5, the complete variable domain is EAGVTQFPSHSVIEKGQTVTLRCDPISGHDNLYWYRRVMGKEIKFLLHFVKESKQDESGMPNNRFLAERTGGTYSTLKVQPAELEDSGVYFCASNLGPPVETQYFGPGTRLLVL.

This clonotype turned up a few times. Its ends do not fully match the called genes, so a read error is possible. The chain has TRBV6-1 and TRBJ2-7; TRBD2 matches 9 bases. The CDR3 has 15 residues. Germline-derived CDR1 and CDR2 are MNHNS and SASEGT. DNA of the CDR3: TGTGCCATCAGTGAGGGGACTAGCAGTCTCTACGAGCAGTACTTC. The encoded protein is CAISEGTSSLYEQYF.

V gene TRBV30 combines with J gene TRBJ2-3, with D maybe TRBD1 (5 bases). Looked up from germline, CDR1 is GTSNPN and CDR2 is SVGIG (reference sequence). Trimming shortened V by 5 bases and J by 11 bases, and 20 bases separated the two germline ends. This CDR3 contains 13 residues. CDR3 amino acids: CAWVGRGTDLQYF. The CDR3 DNA reads TGTGCCTGGGTGGGTAGGGGCACAGATTTGCAGTATTTT.

A remark on this clonotype: A much bigger clone sits one base away, suggesting this may be a read error. The gene calls are TRBV19 and TRBJ2-1; no definite D call. V was trimmed by 5 bases and J by 6 bases, leaving 14 bases between them. The CDR3 length is 14 residues. Looked up from germline, CDR1 is LNHDA and CDR2 is SQIVND (reference sequence). CDR3 loop: CASSSLVTRNEQFF. The CDR3 coding sequence is TGTGCCAGTAGTTCCCTTGTAACTCGCAATGAGCAGTTCTTC.

A word on this clonotype: Because it lacks the conserved phenylalanine or tryptophan at the end, this CDR3 is likely a read error. J is TRBJ1-3 and V is TRBV29-1; no clear D. V dropped 6 bases and J dropped 3 bases, with 9 bases sitting between them. Germline V lookup: CDR1 SQVTM, CDR2 ANQGSEA. This CDR3 is built from 12 residues. The CDR3 DNA reads TGCAGCGTAAAGGTTAGTGGAAACACCATATATATT. As protein: CSVKVSGNTIYI.

Regarding this clonotype: The junction departs from the called germline gene at one end, perhaps through a read error. The chain employs TRBV6-1 and TRBJ2-3, with D perhaps TRBD1 (6 bases). CDR3 size: 12 residues. Germline CDR1 and CDR2: MNHNS and SASEGT. The CDR3 nucleotides are TGTGCCAGCAGTGATTGGACAGATACACAGTATTTT. Translating it yields CASSDWTDTQYF.

Remarks on this clonotype: Mismatch with germline at one junction end may stem from a read error. V and J are TRBV11-1 and TRBJ2-1, with D uncertain. CDR1 and CDR2 from the germline V gene are SGHAT and FQDESV (reference sequence). The CDR3 is 16 amino acids. The CDR3 DNA is TGTGACAGCAGCCCCCGGGTGGCAGACTCCTACAGTGAGCAGTTCTTC. Protein sequence: CDSSPRVADSYSEQFF.

This clonotype showed up just once. This chain uses TRBV7-9 with TRBJ2-1; the match to TRBD2 covers 14 bases. CDR3 size: 16 residues. The J segment lost 12 bases and the V segment lost 8 bases, leaving 15 bases of the junction unmatched. The germline gives CDR1 SEHNR, CDR2 FQNEAQ (reference sequence). The CDR3 DNA is TGTGCCAGCTGGAACCGTGGGACTAGCGGGAGCGATGGGCAGTTCTTC. Protein: CASWNRGTSGSDGQFF.